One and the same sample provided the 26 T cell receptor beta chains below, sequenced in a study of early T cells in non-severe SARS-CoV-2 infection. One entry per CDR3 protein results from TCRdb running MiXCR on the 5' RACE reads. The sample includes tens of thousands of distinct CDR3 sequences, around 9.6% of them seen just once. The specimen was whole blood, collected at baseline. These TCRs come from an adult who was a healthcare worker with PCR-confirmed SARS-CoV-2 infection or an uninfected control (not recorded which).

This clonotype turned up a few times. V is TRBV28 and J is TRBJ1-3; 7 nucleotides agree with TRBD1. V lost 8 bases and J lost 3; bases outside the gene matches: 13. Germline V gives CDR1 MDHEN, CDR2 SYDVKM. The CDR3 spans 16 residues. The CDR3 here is CASRPVKGALGNTIYF. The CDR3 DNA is TGTGCCAGCCGTCCAGTAAAGGGGGCGCTTGGAAACACCATATATTTT.

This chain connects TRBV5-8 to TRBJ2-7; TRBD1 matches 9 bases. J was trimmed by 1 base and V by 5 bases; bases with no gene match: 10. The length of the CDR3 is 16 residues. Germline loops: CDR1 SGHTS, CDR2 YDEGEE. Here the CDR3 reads CASSYSPGQGSYEQYF. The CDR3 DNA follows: TGTGCCAGCAGTTATTCTCCGGGACAGGGTTCCTACGAGCAGTACTTC.

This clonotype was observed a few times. As DNA, the CDR3 is TGTGCCAGCAGTCCTCCAACCGGGACGGGCTACACCTTC. Residues: CASSPPTGTGYTF. V and J are TRBV28 and TRBJ1-2, with D maybe TRBD1 (5 bases). Trimming cost V 5 bases and J 8 bases, with 15 bases left between them. This CDR3 region has 13 residues. In germline, CDR1 is MDHEN, CDR2 SYDVKM.

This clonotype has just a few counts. The CDR3 sequence: CASSSRQGQTQYF. CDR3 nucleotides: TGTGCCAGCAGCTCCCGACAGGGGCAGACCCAGTACTTC. This chain connects TRBV7-2 to TRBJ2-5; 8 nucleotides line up with TRBD1. The trim removed 4 bases at V and 6 bases at J, leaving 4 bases unmatched. The CDR3 length is 13 residues. In germline, CDR1 is SGHTA, CDR2 FQGNSA.

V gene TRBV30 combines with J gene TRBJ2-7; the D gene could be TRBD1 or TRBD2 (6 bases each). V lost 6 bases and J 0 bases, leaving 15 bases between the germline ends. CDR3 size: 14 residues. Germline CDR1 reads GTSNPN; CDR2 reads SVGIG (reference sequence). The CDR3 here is CACRNGGFSYEQYF. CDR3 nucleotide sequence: TGTGCCTGCCGAAACGGGGGCTTCTCCTACGAGCAGTACTTC.

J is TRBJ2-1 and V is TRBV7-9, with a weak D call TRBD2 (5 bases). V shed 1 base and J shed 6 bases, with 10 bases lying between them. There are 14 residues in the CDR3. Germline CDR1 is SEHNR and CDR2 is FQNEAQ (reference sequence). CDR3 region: CASSLGSGSNEQFF. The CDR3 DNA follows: TGTGCCAGCAGCTTAGGTTCTGGGAGCAATGAGCAGTTCTTC. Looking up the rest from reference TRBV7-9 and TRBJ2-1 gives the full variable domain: DTGVSQNPRHKITKRGQNVTFRCDPISEHNRLYWYRQTLGQGPEFLTYFQNEAQLEKSRLLSDRFSAERPKGSFSTLEIQRTEQGDSAMYLCASSLGSGSNEQFFGPGTRLTVL.

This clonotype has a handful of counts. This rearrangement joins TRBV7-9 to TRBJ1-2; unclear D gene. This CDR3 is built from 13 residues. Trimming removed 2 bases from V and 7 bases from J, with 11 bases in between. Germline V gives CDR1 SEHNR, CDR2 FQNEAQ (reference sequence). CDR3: CASSLLSVGGYTF. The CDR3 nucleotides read TGTGCCAGCAGCTTACTGTCCGTTGGTGGCTACACCTTC.

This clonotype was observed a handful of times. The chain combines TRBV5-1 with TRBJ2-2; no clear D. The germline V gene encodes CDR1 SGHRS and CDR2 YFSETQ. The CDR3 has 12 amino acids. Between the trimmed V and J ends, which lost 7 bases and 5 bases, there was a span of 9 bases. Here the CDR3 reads CASYDWTGELFF. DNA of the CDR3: TGCGCCAGCTATGACTGGACCGGGGAGCTGTTTTTT.

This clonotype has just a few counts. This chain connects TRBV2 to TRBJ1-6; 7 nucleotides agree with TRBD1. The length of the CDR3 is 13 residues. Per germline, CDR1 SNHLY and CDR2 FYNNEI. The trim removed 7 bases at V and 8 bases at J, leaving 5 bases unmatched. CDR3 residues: CASKGTADSPLHF. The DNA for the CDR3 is TGTGCCAGCAAAGGGACAGCGGATTCACCCCTCCACTTT.

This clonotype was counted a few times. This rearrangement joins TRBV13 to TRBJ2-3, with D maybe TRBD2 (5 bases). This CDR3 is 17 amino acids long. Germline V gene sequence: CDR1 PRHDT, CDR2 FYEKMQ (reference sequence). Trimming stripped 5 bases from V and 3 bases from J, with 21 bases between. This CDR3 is CASSAEGVRTLTDTQYF. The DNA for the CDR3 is TGTGCCAGCAGCGCCGAGGGTGTGCGGACCTTAACAGATACGCAGTATTTT.

CDR3 region: CASRPDWAETQYF. CDR3 sequence (DNA): TGTGCCAGCAGGCCGGACTGGGCCGAGACCCAGTACTTC. The chain uses TRBV7-2 and TRBJ2-5; a weak D match, TRBD2 (5 bases). The CDR3 totals 13 residues. Germline lookup yields CDR1 SGHTA and CDR2 FQGNSA. Between the trimmed V and J ends, which lost 6 bases and 5 bases, there was a span of 13 bases.

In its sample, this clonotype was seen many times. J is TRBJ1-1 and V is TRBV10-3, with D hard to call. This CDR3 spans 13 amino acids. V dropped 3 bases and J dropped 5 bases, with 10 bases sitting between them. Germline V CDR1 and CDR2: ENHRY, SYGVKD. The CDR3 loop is CAISDREETEAFF. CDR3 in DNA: TGTGCCATCAGTGATAGGGAAGAAACTGAAGCTTTCTTT.

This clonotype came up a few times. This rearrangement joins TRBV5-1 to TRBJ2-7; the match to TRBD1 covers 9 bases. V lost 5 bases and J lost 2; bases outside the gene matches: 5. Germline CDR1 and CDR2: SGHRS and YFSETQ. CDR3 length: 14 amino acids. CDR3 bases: TGCGCCAGCAGATCCGGGACAGGGACCTACGAGCAGTACTTC. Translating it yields CASRSGTGTYEQYF. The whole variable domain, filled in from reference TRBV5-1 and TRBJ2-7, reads KAGVTQTPRYLIKTRGQQVTLSCSPISGHRSVSWYQQTPGQGLQFLFEYFSETQRNKGNFPGRFSGRQFSNSRSEMNVSTLELGDSALYLCASRSGTGTYEQYFGPGTRLTVT.

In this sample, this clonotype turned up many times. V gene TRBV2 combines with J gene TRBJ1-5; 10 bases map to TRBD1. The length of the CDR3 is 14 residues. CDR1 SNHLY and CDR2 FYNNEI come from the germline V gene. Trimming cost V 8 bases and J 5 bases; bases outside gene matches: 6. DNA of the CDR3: TGTGCCAGCTCCCGGGACAGGGGAGATCAGCCCCAGCATTTT. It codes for CASSRDRGDQPQHF.

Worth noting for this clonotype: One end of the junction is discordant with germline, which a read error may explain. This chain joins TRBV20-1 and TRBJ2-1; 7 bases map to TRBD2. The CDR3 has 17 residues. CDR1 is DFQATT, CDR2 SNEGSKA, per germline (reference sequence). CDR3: CSTRGGRRLAAGNEQFF. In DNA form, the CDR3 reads TGCAGTACTAGAGGAGGTCGGAGACTAGCCGCGGGCAATGAGCAGTTCTTC.

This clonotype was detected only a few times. The CDR3 loop reads CASSRGGWNTGELFF. DNA of the CDR3: TGTGCCAGCAGTCGAGGGGGGTGGAACACCGGGGAGCTGTTTTTT. The chain has TRBV27 and TRBJ2-2; D could derive from TRBD1 or TRBD2 (6 bases each). The germline gives CDR1 MNHEY, CDR2 SMNVEV (reference sequence). This CDR3 is 15 amino acids long. Trimming took 5 bases from V and 1 from J, leaving 11 bases between them.

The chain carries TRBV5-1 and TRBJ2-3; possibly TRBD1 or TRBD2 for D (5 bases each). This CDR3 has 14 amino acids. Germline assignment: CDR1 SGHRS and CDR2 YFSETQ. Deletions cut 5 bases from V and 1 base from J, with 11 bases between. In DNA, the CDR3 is TGCGCCAGCAGTACCGGGACCCGCACAGATACGCAGTATTTT. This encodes CASSTGTRTDTQYF.

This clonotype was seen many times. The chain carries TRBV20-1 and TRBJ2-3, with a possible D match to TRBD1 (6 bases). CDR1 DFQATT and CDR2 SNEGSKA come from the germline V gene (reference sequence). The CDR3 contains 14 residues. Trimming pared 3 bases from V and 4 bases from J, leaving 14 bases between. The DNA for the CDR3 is TGCAGTGCTAGTCTGGGCAGGGGTGCAGATACGCAGTATTTT. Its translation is CSASLGRGADTQYF.

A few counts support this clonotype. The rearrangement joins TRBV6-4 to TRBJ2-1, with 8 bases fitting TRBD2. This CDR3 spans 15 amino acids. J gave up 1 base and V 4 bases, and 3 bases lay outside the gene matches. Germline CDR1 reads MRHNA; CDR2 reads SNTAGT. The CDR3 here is CASSVTGGSYNEQFF. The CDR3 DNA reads TGTGCCAGCAGTGTTACGGGAGGGTCCTACAATGAGCAGTTCTTC.

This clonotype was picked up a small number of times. The CDR3 nucleotides are TGTGCCAGCAGTTACCGGGGACAGGGGTCCTACGAGCAGTACTTC. As protein: CASSYRGQGSYEQYF. This chain uses TRBV6-5 with TRBJ2-7, with 10 nucleotides matching TRBD1. The CDR3 has 15 amino acids. V gave up 2 bases and J gave up 1 base; unmatched junction bases: 2. From germline, CDR1 is MNHEY and CDR2 SVGAGI.

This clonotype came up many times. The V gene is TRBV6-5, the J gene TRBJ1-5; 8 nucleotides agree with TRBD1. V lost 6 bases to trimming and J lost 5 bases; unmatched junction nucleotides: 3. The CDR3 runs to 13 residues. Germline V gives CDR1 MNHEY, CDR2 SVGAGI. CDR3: CASSPGGYQPQHF. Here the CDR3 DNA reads TGTGCCAGCAGCCCAGGGGGCTATCAGCCCCAGCATTTT.

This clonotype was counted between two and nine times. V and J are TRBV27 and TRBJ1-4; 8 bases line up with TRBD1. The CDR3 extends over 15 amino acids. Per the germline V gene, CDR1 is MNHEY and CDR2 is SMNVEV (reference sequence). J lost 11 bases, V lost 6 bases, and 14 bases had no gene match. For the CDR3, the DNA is TGTGCCAGCAGACCTACCGGGACAGGACTGGCCAAACTGTTTTTT. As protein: CASRPTGTGLAKLFF.

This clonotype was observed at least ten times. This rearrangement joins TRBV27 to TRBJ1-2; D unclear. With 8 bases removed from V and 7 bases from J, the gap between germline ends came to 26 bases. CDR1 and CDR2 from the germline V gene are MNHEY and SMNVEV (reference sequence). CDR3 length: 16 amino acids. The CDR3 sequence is CASGTYRREGGSGYTF. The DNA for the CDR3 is TGTGCCAGCGGAACTTATCGGCGGGAGGGTGGTAGTGGCTACACCTTC.

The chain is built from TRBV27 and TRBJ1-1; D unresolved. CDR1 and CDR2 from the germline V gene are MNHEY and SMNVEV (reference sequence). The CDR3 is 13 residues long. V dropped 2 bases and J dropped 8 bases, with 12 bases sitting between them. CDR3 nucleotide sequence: TGTGCCAGCAGTTTAATGGTACAGACAGAAGCTTTCTTT. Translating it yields CASSLMVQTEAFF.

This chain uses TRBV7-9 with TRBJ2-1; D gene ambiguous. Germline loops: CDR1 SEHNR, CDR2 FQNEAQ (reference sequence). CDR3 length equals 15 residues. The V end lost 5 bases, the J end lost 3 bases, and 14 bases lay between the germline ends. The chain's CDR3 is CASSENTKNYNEQFF. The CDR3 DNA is TGTGCCAGCAGCGAGAACACTAAAAACTACAATGAGCAGTTCTTC.

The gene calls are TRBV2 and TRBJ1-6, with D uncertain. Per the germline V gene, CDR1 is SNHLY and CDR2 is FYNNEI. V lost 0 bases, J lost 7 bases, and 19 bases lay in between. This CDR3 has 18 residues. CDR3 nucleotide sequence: TGTGCCAGCAGTGAAGCGGAGATCCGAGCTCCTGGAAATTCACCCCTCCACTTT. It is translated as CASSEAEIRAPGNSPLHF.